This note documents a single TCR beta chain sequence. The antigen is unknown. The data derive from a study of T cell responses to AZD1222 COVID-19 vaccine. Measured with immunoSEQ multiplex PCR; TCRdb has only the in-frame clones, and not every one. Of some 150,000 clones in the sample, approximately 93% are singletons; the top ten hold less than 1%. The study's findings and limits: The donor cohort was predominantly white British with a female majority, and clonal diversity may have been underestimated. Reports say nearly half of spike-specific TCRs go after unmutated variant regions. Spike-specific TCR depth and breadth grew after two AZD1222 doses.

The CDR3 extends over 14 amino acids. Trimming stripped 0 bases from V and 4 bases from J, with 7 bases between. Looked up from germline, CDR1 is SGDLS and CDR2 is YYNGEE. The specimen was peripheral blood, collected on day 0 of MenACWY control vaccination. This chain joins TRBV9 and TRBJ1-4; D unclear. The sequence derives from an adult in good health. The CDR3 DNA reads TGTGCCAGCAGCGTAGATAGGGTTAATGAAAAACTGTTTTTT. Protein product: CASSVDRVNEKLFF.